These T cell receptor beta chains were read from a single sample in a study of cytomegalovirus exposure and HLA in healthy donors. The assay was immunoSEQ multiplex PCR, and TCRdb's table has in-frame clones only and misses some. The sample consists of more than 200,000 clones, 60% to 85% of them appearing once. Sequenced: PBMCs. These receptors came from a man between 35 and 55 years old in good health and CMV-seronegative. The CDR3 runs from the conserved cysteine through the conserved F or W. The D gene is left open where the match is weak. Rows may omit the clone size; those that give it use once, few, many or a size class.

J | size | V | D | CDR3 | DNA
TRBJ2-1 | NA | TRBV6-5 | TRBD1 | CASSYQSRTGRNEQFF | TGTGCCAGCAGTTACCAGAGCCGGACAGGGAGGAATGAGCAGTTCTTC
TRBJ2-4 | NA | TRBV19 | NA | CASSGPKNIQYF | TGTGCCAGTAGTGGCCCCAAAAACATTCAGTACTTC
TRBJ2-5 | NA | TRBV5-4 | TRBD2 | CASSLNGRAVETQYF | TGTGCCAGCAGCTTAAACGGGAGGGCCGTGGAGACCCAGTACTTC
TRBJ2-2 | NA | TRBV18 | NA | CASSPPSRGATGELFF | TGTGCCAGCTCACCACCGAGCCGGGGGGCCACCGGGGAGCTGTTTTTT
TRBJ2-3 | NA | TRBV19 | NA | CASRPIDGTGGTDTQYF | TGTGCCAGTAGGCCCATCGACGGCACCGGAGGCACAGATACGCAGTATTTT
TRBJ1-5 | few | TRBV5-5 | NA | CASSLGRAGNQPQHF | TGTGCCAGCAGCTTGGGCAGGGCCGGCAATCAGCCCCAGCATTTT
TRBJ1-1 | few | TRBV4-1 | TRBD1 | CASSWVGQGENTEAFF | TGCGCCAGCAGCTGGGTGGGACAGGGAGAGAACACTGAAGCTTTCTTT
TRBJ2-7 | NA | TRBV4-3 | NA | CASSQETLRSYEQYF | TGCGCCAGCAGCCAAGAGACACTGCGCTCCTACGAGCAGTACTTC
TRBJ2-3 | NA | TRBV9 | TRBD2 | CASSVVSSGTPLTDTQYF | TGTGCCAGCAGCGTAGTTTCTAGCGGGACTCCTCTAACAGATACGCAGTATTTT
TRBJ1-2 | NA | TRBV7-9 | TRBD1 | CASSLAGGTEFNYGYTF | TGTGCCAGCAGCTTAGCGGGCGGGACAGAGTTTAACTATGGCTACACCTTC
TRBJ2-1 | NA | TRBV6-5 | NA | CASSSGYDTHEQLF | TGTGCCAGCAGTTCAGGGTATGATACCCATGAGCAGCTCTTC
TRBJ1-1 | NA | TRBV5-1 | NA | CASSPRGTEAFF | TGCGCCAGCAGCCCCCGGGGCACTGAAGCTTTCTTT
TRBJ2-1 | NA | TRBV19 | TRBD2 | CASSPLAGTWDEQFF | TGTGCCAGTAGTCCTCTAGCGGGAACGTGGGATGAGCAGTTCTTC
TRBJ2-1 | NA | TRBV9 | NA | CASSVNPSSYNEQFF | TGTGCCAGCAGCGTAAACCCGAGCTCCTACAATGAGCAGTTCTTC
TRBJ2-1 | NA | TRBV27 | NA | CASFGGAYNEQFF | TGTGCCAGCTTCGGAGGGGCTTACAATGAGCAGTTCTTC
TRBJ2-1 | NA | TRBV6-5 | NA | CASATGRGVYNEQFF | TGTGCCAGCGCAACAGGGAGGGGTGTCTACAATGAGCAGTTCTTC
TRBJ1-1 | NA | TRBV29-1 | TRBD1 | CSGGQGRSTEAFF | TGCAGCGGTGGACAGGGGAGGAGCACTGAAGCTTTCTTT
TRBJ2-7 | NA | TRBV7-9 | NA | CASSLGSANSYEQYF | TGTGCCAGCAGCTTAGGTTCAGCGAACTCCTACGAGCAGTACTTC
TRBJ1-1 | NA | TRBV6-5 | TRBD1 | CASSFSGQGRTEAFF | TGTGCCAGCAGTTTTTCGGGACAGGGGCGCACTGAAGCTTTCTTT
TRBJ2-3 | NA | TRBV27 | TRBD2 | CASSFGTRSTDTQYF | TGTGCCAGCAGTTTTGGGACTAGGAGCACAGATACGCAGTATTTT
TRBJ2-1 | NA | TRBV27 | NA | CASSLMSVMYNEQFF | TGTGCCAGCAGTTTAATGTCAGTAATGTACAATGAGCAGTTCTTC
TRBJ1-2 | NA | TRBV7-9 | TRBD1 | CASSLGSGGHGYTF | TGTGCCAGCAGCTTAGGATCAGGGGGCCATGGCTACACCTTC
TRBJ2-3 | NA | TRBV4-1 | NA | CASSQGGGGDTQYF | TGCGCCAGCAGCCAAGGGGGGGGCGGAGATACGCAGTATTTT
TRBJ2-1 | NA | TRBV9 | NA | CASSVGSRDEQFF | TGTGCCAGCAGCGTAGGAAGCCGCGATGAGCAGTTCTTC
TRBJ1-1 | NA | TRBV19 | NA | CASSANRVTEAFF | TGTGCCAGTAGTGCAAACAGGGTCACTGAAGCTTTCTTT
TRBJ2-3 | NA | TRBV10-3 | TRBD2 | CAISDRTSGGTGTDTQYF | TGTGCCATCAGTGATAGGACTAGCGGGGGGACTGGCACAGATACGCAGTATTTT
TRBJ1-1 | NA | TRBV4-1 | TRBD1 | CASSQGDRRNTEAFF | TGCGCCAGCAGCCAAGGGGACAGAAGGAACACTGAAGCTTTCTTT
TRBJ2-7 | NA | TRBV10-1 | NA | CASSVPYEQYF | TGCGCCAGCAGTGTCCCGTACGAGCAGTACTTC
TRBJ1-2 | NA | TRBV19 | NA | CASSISRGNGYTF | TGTGCCAGTAGTATTTCCAGGGGCAATGGCTACACCTTC
TRBJ2-2 | NA | TRBV7-7 | NA | CASRRLANTGELFF | TGTGCCAGCAGACGTTTAGCGAACACCGGGGAGCTGTTTTTT
TRBJ2-7 | few | TRBV7-2 | NA | CASSLEAGAYEQYF | TGTGCCAGCAGCTTAGAGGCAGGGGCCTACGAGCAGTACTTC
TRBJ2-1 | NA | TRBV4-1 | TRBD1 | CASSPRGGQGYNEQFF | TGCGCCAGCAGCCCGAGAGGCGGACAGGGCTACAATGAGCAGTTCTTC
TRBJ2-7 | once | TRBV7-3 | TRBD1 | CASSPGQGTYEQYF | TGTGCCAGCAGCCCGGGACAGGGTACCTACGAGCAGTACTTC
TRBJ2-7 | NA | TRBV18 | TRBD1 | CASSPTGDSYEQYF | TGTGCCAGCTCACCAACAGGGGATTCCTACGAGCAGTACTTC
TRBJ1-4 | NA | TRBV19 | TRBD1 | CASSIEIIYPDRNLFF | TGTGCCAGTAGTATAGAGATCATCTACCCGGACAGGAATCTGTTTTTT
TRBJ1-1 | once | TRBV5-1 | TRBD1 | CASSPGQHTEAFF | TGCGCCAGCAGCCCGGGACAGCACACTGAAGCTTTCTTT
TRBJ1-6 | NA | TRBV27 | TRBD1 | CASRWGTVNSPLHF | TGTGCCAGCAGGTGGGGGACAGTCAATTCACCCCTCCACTTT
TRBJ1-2 | once | TRBV5-6 | NA | CASSPRGSRAANYGYTF | TGTGCCAGCAGCCCCCGAGGGAGTAGAGCGGCTAACTATGGCTACACCTTC
TRBJ1-2 | NA | TRBV27 | TRBD1 | CASTDRPRGTSFYGYTF | TGTGCCAGCACCGACAGGCCCAGGGGGACGAGTTTCTATGGCTACACCTTC
TRBJ1-5 | NA | TRBV28 | NA | CASSLSFAPGNQPQHF | TGTGCCAGCAGTTTATCGTTCGCTCCGGGCAATCAGCCCCAGCATTTT
TRBJ2-1 | NA | TRBV9 | TRBD1 | CASSTGQGVSNEQFF | TGTGCCAGCAGCACGGGGCAGGGGGTTTCGAATGAGCAGTTCTTC
TRBJ2-5 | NA | TRBV5-1 | NA | CASSLGGDSQETQYF | TGCGCCAGCAGCTTGGGTGGAGACTCCCAAGAGACCCAGTACTTC
TRBJ2-7 | NA | TRBV9 | NA | CASSVGTVTNEQYF | TGTGCCAGCAGCGTAGGGACAGTTACCAACGAGCAGTACTTC
TRBJ1-5 | once | TRBV4-3 | NA | CASSQAAGGVNQPQHF | TGCGCCAGCAGCCAAGCGGCGGGGGGGGTGAATCAGCCCCAGCATTTT
TRBJ1-1 | NA | TRBV4-2 | TRBD1 | CASSQDPGQRGVEAFF | TGTGCCAGCAGCCAAGACCCGGGACAGAGGGGTGTTGAAGCTTTCTTT
TRBJ2-6 | NA | TRBV5-1 | TRBD1 | CASSLSPGQGSGANVLTF | TGCGCCAGCAGCTTGTCCCCGGGACAGGGATCTGGGGCCAACGTCCTGACTTTC
TRBJ2-3 | few | TRBV5-6 | NA | CASSSTSTDTQYF | TGTGCCAGCAGCTCCACTAGCACAGATACGCAGTATTTT
TRBJ2-7 | once | TRBV5-5 | TRBD1 | CASSSGTGVYEQYF | TGTGCCAGCAGCTCCGGGACAGGGGTCTACGAGCAGTACTTC
TRBJ2-5 | NA | TRBV7-9 | TRBD2 | CASSVTSGGALETQYF | TGTGCCAGCAGCGTAACTAGCGGGGGGGCCTTAGAGACCCAGTACTTC
TRBJ2-3 | NA | TRBV5-1 | NA | CASAQRDTQYF | TGCGCCAGCGCACAACGAGATACGCAGTATTTT
TRBJ2-3 | NA | TRBV4-2 | TRBD2 | CASSQPTSGRVQTSDTQYF | TGTGCCAGCAGCCAGCCGACTAGCGGGAGGGTTCAAACGTCGGATACGCAGTATTTT
TRBJ1-1 | NA | TRBV4-1 | NA | CASSHGTGRTEAFF | TGCGCCAGCAGCCACGGGACGGGGAGGACTGAAGCTTTCTTT
TRBJ1-4 | NA | TRBV27 | NA | CASSYLTRNEKLFF | TGTGCCAGCAGTTACCTTACCCGGAATGAAAAACTGTTTTTT
TRBJ1-2 | NA | TRBV19 | NA | CASSIVGVTSNYGYTF | TGTGCCAGTAGTATAGTAGGAGTAACGTCTAACTATGGCTACACCTTC
TRBJ2-7 | few | TRBV4-2 | TRBD2 | CASSQVAGGPTYEQYF | TGTGCCAGCAGCCAAGTAGCGGGGGGGCCAACCTACGAGCAGTACTTC
TRBJ1-1 | NA | TRBV9 | NA | CASSVAGNTEAFF | TGTGCCAGCAGCGTAGCAGGCAACACTGAAGCTTTCTTT
TRBJ2-3 | NA | TRBV4-3 | TRBD2 | CASSQVGLAASTDTQYF | TGCGCCAGCAGCCAAGTGGGACTAGCGGCAAGCACAGATACGCAGTATTTT
TRBJ1-1 | NA | TRBV20-1 | NA | CSASVNTEAFF | TGCAGTGCTTCAGTGAACACTGAAGCTTTCTTT
TRBJ2-7 | once | TRBV27 | TRBD1 | CASSLGRGLGEQYF | TGTGCCAGCAGTTTGGGCAGGGGGCTAGGCGAGCAGTACTTC
TRBJ1-1 | NA | TRBV15 | NA | CATSPDRNTEAFF | TGTGCCACCAGCCCCGACAGAAACACTGAAGCTTTCTTT